One sample yielded the 27 T cell receptor beta chains listed below, sequenced in a study of blood T cell repertoires in COVID-19. TCRdb's copy holds only in-frame clones and misses some; the assay was immunoSEQ multiplex PCR. The data hold 150,000 to 200,000 clones, with 80% to 90% observed a single time. Material for sequencing was peripheral blood. Receptors were obtained from a man aged 45-65 years with active or convalescent COVID-19.

The genes are TRBV24-1 and TRBJ1-3; 8 bases are a match to TRBD1. Germline V CDR1 and CDR2: KGHDR, SFDVKD. V shed 5 bases, J shed 3 bases, and the junction held 14 bases outside the gene matches. CDR3 length equals 18 residues. The CDR3 loop reads CATSALPGVRGLGNTIYF. Written as DNA, the CDR3 is TGTGCCACCAGTGCTCTTCCAGGTGTCAGGGGGCTTGGAAACACCATATATTTT.

This chain connects TRBV25-1 to TRBJ2-4; 8 nucleotides match TRBD2. The J segment lost 1 base and the V segment lost 6 bases, leaving 11 bases of the junction unmatched. From germline, CDR1 is MGHDK and CDR2 SYGVNS. The CDR3 covers 17 residues. CDR3 nucleotides: TGTGCCAGCAGCGCCACCGGGGGGGGAGAGGCCAAAAACATTCAGTACTTC. This translates into CASSATGGGEAKNIQYF.

V and J are TRBV6-5 and TRBJ1-5; 9 nucleotides align to TRBD1. CDR1 and CDR2 (germline): MNHEY, SVGAGI. The CDR3 runs 14 residues. After removal of 4 bases from V and 2 bases from J, the junction contained 0 bases not matched to a gene. The CDR3 DNA reads TGTGCCAGCAGTTGGACAGGGGGCAATCAGCCCCAGCATTTT. The encoded protein is CASSWTGGNQPQHF.

The rearrangement joins TRBV12-5 to TRBJ2-7, with TRBD1 identical over 9 bases. This CDR3 region has 14 residues. Per germline, CDR1 LGHNT and CDR2 FRNRAP. Trimming removed 6 bases from V and 4 bases from J; junction bases left unmatched: 7. DNA for the CDR3: TGTGCTAGTGGAACGGACAGGGGAGGTTACGAGCAGTACTTC. This encodes CASGTDRGGYEQYF. Full variable domain (outside the CDR3, taken from reference TRBV12-5 and TRBJ2-7): DARVTQTPRHKVTEMGQEVTMRCQPILGHNTVFWYRQTMMQGLELLAYFRNRAPLDDSGMPKDRFSAEMPDATLATLKIQPSEPRDSAVYFCASGTDRGGYEQYFGPGTRLTVT.

This clone was observed a few times. The gene calls are TRBV28 and TRBJ1-3, with D possibly being TRBD1 (5 bases). Germline V CDR1 and CDR2: MDHEN, SYDVKM. The CDR3 sequence is 13 residues long. The V gene lost 8 bases and the J gene lost 1 base, with 9 bases spanning the gap. The chain's CDR3 is CASGYRSGNTIYF. CDR3 nucleotides: TGTGCCAGCGGATACAGGTCTGGAAACACCATATATTTT.

The chain carries TRBV7-2 and TRBJ2-7; 8 bases are shared with TRBD2. Germline V lookup: CDR1 SGHTA, CDR2 FQGNSA. The CDR3 contains 16 residues. V gave up 1 base and J gave up 2 bases; unmatched junction bases: 7. CDR3: CASSLEIRGGTYEQYF. The CDR3 nucleotides are TGTGCCAGCAGCTTAGAAATCCGGGGGGGCACCTACGAGCAGTACTTC.

This chain uses TRBV5-4 with TRBJ2-7; 10 nucleotides align to TRBD2. J gave up 0 bases and V 4 bases, and 4 bases lay outside the gene matches. Germline-derived CDR1 and CDR2 are SGHNT and YYREEE (reference sequence). The CDR3 has 15 amino acids. The CDR3 region is CASSNGLAASYEQYF. The CDR3 DNA is TGTGCCAGCAGCAATGGACTAGCGGCCTCCTACGAGCAGTACTTC.

Concerning this clone itself: This sample also contains other DNA sequences that code for the same CDR3. The chain uses TRBV5-1 and TRBJ1-1, with D possibly matching TRBD1 (5 bases). Trimming stripped 0 bases from V and 5 bases from J, with 11 bases between. The CDR3 is made up of 14 amino acids. Germline V gene lookup returns CDR1 SGHRS and CDR2 YFSETQ. The CDR3 nucleotides read TGCGCCAGCAGCTTGGGTCAGGGTGGGACTGAAGCTTTCTTT. Translating it yields CASSLGQGGTEAFF.

The chain joins TRBV15 to TRBJ2-2, with a tentative D call TRBD2 (6 bases). The V gene lost 0 bases and the J gene lost 8 bases, with 22 bases spanning the gap. CDR1 is LNHNV, CDR2 YYDKDF, per germline (reference sequence). The CDR3 length is 18 residues. This chain's CDR3 is CATSRDPRLALNNGELFF. The DNA of the CDR3 is TGTGCCACCAGCAGAGATCCTCGTCTAGCGCTCAACAATGGGGAGCTGTTTTTT. The full variable domain, completed using reference TRBV15 and TRBJ2-2, is DAMVIQNPRYQVTQFGKPVTLSCSQTLNHNVMYWYQQKSSQAPKLLFHYYDKDFNNEADTPDNFQSRRPNTSFCFLDIRSPGLGDTAMYLCATSRDPRLALNNGELFFGEGSRLTVL.

Concerning this clone itself: The identical CDR3 is also encoded by other nucleotide sequences in the sample. This chain connects TRBV11-3 to TRBJ2-3, with D possibly matching TRBD2 (5 bases). Germline CDR1 reads SGHNT; CDR2 reads YENEEA. The CDR3 is 14 amino acids. Trimming took 5 bases from V and 3 from J, leaving 12 bases between them. CDR3 in DNA: TGTGCCAGCAGCCTCACTGGGAGTACAGATACGCAGTATTTT. It specifies CASSLTGSTDTQYF. The whole variable domain, remainder taken from reference TRBV11-3 and TRBJ2-3, is EAGVVQSPRYKIIEKKQPVAFWCNPISGHNTLYWYLQNLGQGPELLIRYENEEAVDDSQLPKDRFSAERLKGVDSTLKIQPAELGDSAVYLCASSLTGSTDTQYFGPGTRLTVL.

A remark on this clone: Other DNA sequences in the same sample also yield this CDR3. The chain combines TRBV6-1 with TRBJ2-7, with D maybe TRBD1 (5 bases). Germline loops: CDR1 MNHNS, CDR2 SASEGT. The length of the CDR3 is 14 residues. V was pared by 0 bases and J by 1 base, with 7 bases between. The CDR3 DNA sequence: TGTGCCAGCAGTGAAGCGGCAGGGTCCTACGAGCAGTACTTC. Residues: CASSEAAGSYEQYF.

The chain couples TRBV18 to TRBJ2-7, with D possibly being TRBD1 (6 bases). Germline assignment: CDR1 KGHSH and CDR2 LQKENI. The length of the CDR3 is 14 residues. V was pared by 6 bases and J by 5 bases, with 17 bases between. This CDR3 is CASSFRQGHDEQYF. As DNA, the CDR3 is TGTGCCAGCTCTTTCCGGCAGGGGCACGACGAGCAGTACTTC. The full variable domain, rest sourced from reference TRBV18 and TRBJ2-7, is NAGVMQNPRHLVRRRGQEARLRCSPMKGHSHVYWYRQLPEEGLKFMVYLQKENIIDESGMPKERFSAEFPKEGPSILRIQQVVRGDSAAYFCASSFRQGHDEQYFGPGTRLTVT.

The V gene is TRBV6-2 or TRBV6-3, the J gene TRBJ2-3; 9 positions agree with TRBD2. This CDR3 is built from 19 residues. Looked up from germline, CDR1 is MNHEY and CDR2 is SVGEGT. The V and J ends lost 0 bases and 2 bases, in that order; junction bases with no gene match: 12. This CDR3 is CASSYSKDASGELTDTQYF. In DNA, the CDR3 is TGTGCCAGCAGTTACTCGAAGGATGCTAGCGGGGAGCTCACAGATACGCAGTATTTT.

This rearrangement joins TRBV24-1 to TRBJ2-5; 7 bases are a match to TRBD1. The junction had 11 bases not matched to a gene; V was cut back by 4 bases and J by 4 bases. The CDR3 totals 16 residues. The germline V gene encodes CDR1 KGHDR and CDR2 SFDVKD. CDR3 nucleotide sequence: TGTGCCACCAGTGACCGCCGGGACAGATCAGGAGAGACCCAGTACTTC. Translation: CATSDRRDRSGETQYF.

This rearrangement joins TRBV5-1 to TRBJ2-7; D is ambiguous. The CDR3 runs 15 residues. V lost 4 bases and J 2 bases, leaving 16 bases between the germline ends. Germline V gives CDR1 SGHRS, CDR2 YFSETQ. CDR3 in amino acids: CASSPVASPAYEQYF. The CDR3, as DNA: TGCGCCAGCAGCCCTGTAGCTAGTCCGGCCTACGAGCAGTACTTC.

The chain uses TRBV20-1 and TRBJ1-4; D remains unclear. The germline V gene has CDR1 DFQATT and CDR2 SNEGSKA (reference sequence). The CDR3 has 14 residues. V was trimmed by 3 bases and J by 0 bases, leaving 8 bases between them. The CDR3, as DNA: TGCAGTGCTAGTTGGAGTGCAACTAATGAAAAACTGTTTTTT. It yields the protein CSASWSATNEKLFF.

This clone has only one observation. The V gene is TRBV5-1, the J gene TRBJ1-3; 8 bases are a match to TRBD1. This CDR3 is 16 amino acids long. CDR1 and CDR2 from the germline V gene are SGHRS and YFSETQ. The V gene end was trimmed by 4 bases and the J gene end by 7 bases; junction bases not matched to a gene: 13. CDR3 residues: CASSAQGGYLVNTIYF. For the CDR3, the DNA is TGCGCCAGCAGCGCACAGGGGGGATATCTGGTGAACACCATATATTTT.

This sequence joins TRBV6-2 or TRBV6-3 and TRBJ2-7; 7 bases align to TRBD1. V was clipped by 6 bases and J by 4 bases; unmatched bases: 3. Germline V lookup: CDR1 MNHEY, CDR2 SVGEGT. The CDR3 covers 12 residues. Written as DNA, the CDR3 is TGTGCCAGCAGCCCCAGGGGGTACGAGCAGTACTTC. Translated, it gives CASSPRGYEQYF.

The chain joins TRBV6-5 to TRBJ2-1; 11 nucleotides match TRBD2. The CDR3 covers 15 residues. V trimming: 4 bases; J trimming: 5 bases; junction bases outside the gene matches: 4. The germline CDR1 and CDR2 sequences are MNHEY and SVGAGI. The CDR3 here is CASSLAGGQNNEQFF. CDR3 bases: TGTGCCAGCAGTTTAGCGGGGGGGCAAAACAATGAGCAGTTCTTC.

The CDR3 coding sequence is TGTGCCATCGGTTCCCCAGGGGACAAAAACATTCAGTACTTC. Protein sequence: CAIGSPGDKNIQYF. V and J are TRBV10-3 and TRBJ2-4; D perhaps matches TRBD1 (6 bases). Trimming shortened V by 8 bases and J by 3 bases, and 14 bases separated the two germline ends. Germline V gene sequence: CDR1 ENHRY, CDR2 SYGVKD. The CDR3 extends over 14 amino acids.

The chain employs TRBV6-5 and TRBJ2-1; 9 bases map to TRBD2. This CDR3 contains 16 residues. V gave up 3 bases and J gave up 4 bases; unmatched junction bases: 7. Germline CDR1 reads MNHEY; CDR2 reads SVGAGI. The CDR3 region is CASSYGGRAGYNEQFF. The CDR3 region has the DNA TGTGCCAGCAGTTATGGCGGGAGGGCCGGGTACAATGAGCAGTTCTTC.

The chain carries TRBV7-6 and TRBJ1-4; TRBD1 matches 8 bases. This CDR3 has 14 amino acids. Germline CDR1 and CDR2: SGHVS and FNYEAQ. V lost 1 base and J lost 8; bases outside the gene matches: 3. The CDR3: CASSLVAGGEKLFF. In DNA, the CDR3 is TGTGCCAGCAGCTTAGTTGCAGGGGGCGAAAAACTGTTTTTT. The complete variable domain, with remaining parts taken from reference TRBV7-6 and TRBJ1-4, reads GAGVSQSPRYKVTKRGQDVALRCDPISGHVSLYWYRQALGQGPEFLTYFNYEAQQDKSGLPNDRFSAERPEGSISTLTIQRTEQRDSAMYRCASSLVAGGEKLFFGSGTQLSVL.

The V gene is TRBV2, the J gene TRBJ1-5; TRBD1 might be the D (5 bases). The V and J ends lost 6 bases and 5 bases respectively, with 11 bases between them. CDR1 is SNHLY and CDR2 is FYNNEI in the germline V gene. This CDR3 is built from 13 residues. The CDR3 DNA is TGTGCCAGCAGCCTCGGACAATATCAGCCCCAGCATTTT. Encoded protein: CASSLGQYQPQHF.

This chain uses TRBV27 with TRBJ2-7; 9 nucleotides line up with TRBD1. The CDR3 has 16 amino acids. J was trimmed by 3 bases and V by 5 bases; bases with no gene match: 11. The germline V gene encodes CDR1 MNHEY and CDR2 SMNVEV (reference sequence). The CDR3 DNA reads TGTGCCAGCAGTCTGATCGGGACAGGGTATTACTACGAGCAGTACTTC. Amino acid sequence: CASSLIGTGYYYEQYF.

The chain recombines TRBV6-7 with TRBJ2-7; 8 bases match TRBD1. Being an ORF, TRBV6-7 has a function that is uncertain. This CDR3 contains 14 residues. With 6 bases clipped from V and 0 bases from J, the junction kept 4 bases outside the gene matches. CDR3 DNA: TGTGCCAGCAGCTGGGACAGGAGCTCCTACGAGCAGTACTTC. Translation gives CASSWDRSSYEQYF.

Notes on this clone: Other DNA sequences of this sample code for an identical CDR3. The genes are TRBV5-6 and TRBJ1-5; 8 positions match TRBD1. Germline V lookup: CDR1 SGHDT, CDR2 YYEEEE. The CDR3 extends over 16 amino acids. The ends lost 3 bases at V and 4 bases at J; junction bases unmatched: 9. The CDR3 here is CASSWGGQGLNQPQHF. CDR3 nucleotides: TGTGCCAGCAGCTGGGGAGGACAGGGTCTTAATCAGCCCCAGCATTTT.

The chain carries TRBV7-2 and TRBJ2-2; no definite D call. The V and J ends lost 5 bases and 7 bases respectively, with 8 bases between them. The CDR3 contains 12 residues. Germline V gene data show CDR1 as SGHTA and CDR2 as FQGNSA. The CDR3 DNA follows: TGTGCCAGCAGCCCAACTGGCGGGGAGCTGTTTTTT. This translates into CASSPTGGELFF.